These 18 T cell receptor beta chains came from one sample sequenced in a study of shared clonotypes between healthy human individuals. Sequencing was performed with immunoSEQ multiplex PCR; in TCRdb, only in-frame clones are kept and a portion is missing. The sample records roughly 700,000 clones, roughly 70% being singletons. Sequences were obtained from memory CD4+ T cells sorted from blood. The sample's subset: CD45RA-negative fraction. These receptor sequences come from a woman aged 25 to 39 in good health.

The V gene is TRBV6-5, the J gene TRBJ1-3; 7 nucleotides agree with TRBD1. V lost 5 bases, J lost 0 bases, and 4 bases stayed unmatched. The CDR3 is 15 residues long. The V gene's germline CDR1 is MNHEY and CDR2 SVGAGI. CDR3 amino acids: CASSLTGSSGNTIYF. DNA of the CDR3: TGTGCCAGCAGTCTGACAGGGAGCTCTGGAAACACCATATATTTT.

This sequence joins TRBV6-5 and TRBJ2-2, with D unclear. This CDR3 has 14 residues. Trimming took 6 bases from V and 4 from J, leaving 12 bases between them. CDR1 is MNHEY and CDR2 is SVGAGI in the germline V gene. The CDR3 DNA is TGTGCCAGCAGCCGACAAAGGATCACCGGGGAGCTGTTTTTT. This translates into CASSRQRITGELFF.

This chain joins TRBV7-2 and TRBJ1-2; D unresolved. The germline V gene encodes CDR1 SGHTA and CDR2 FQGNSA. Trimming pared 6 bases from V and 7 bases from J, leaving 18 bases between. The CDR3 extends over 14 amino acids. CDR3 DNA: TGTGCCAGCAGACCCCCCAATAGAAGTGGTGGCTACACCTTC. Its translation is CASRPPNRSGGYTF. The variable domain in full, completed from reference TRBV7-2 and TRBJ1-2, reads GAGVSQSPSNKVTEKGKDVELRCDPISGHTALYWYRQSLGQGLEFLIYFQGNSAPDKSGLPSDRFSAERTGGSVSTLTIQRTQQEDSAVYLCASRPPNRSGGYTFGSGTRLTVV.

The sample holds a few counts of this clone. In DNA, the CDR3 is TGTGCCAGCAGTCAACAGGGTGGGGGGGCTGAAGCTTTCTTT. It specifies CASSQQGGGAEAFF. This chain joins TRBV6-5 and TRBJ1-1; tentative D call: TRBD1 (6 bases). V was clipped by 5 bases and J by 6 bases, with 16 bases between them. This CDR3 comprises 14 residues. Germline CDR1 MNHEY, CDR2 SVGAGI.

The chain recombines TRBV19 with TRBJ1-1; TRBD1 aligns across 11 bases. The length of the CDR3 is 19 residues. Per the germline V gene, CDR1 is LNHDA and CDR2 is SQIVND (reference sequence). V lost 7 bases and J lost 3; bases outside the gene matches: 19. The CDR3 DNA follows: TGTGCCAGTAAGAGAGGTGTGGGTCTCGGACAGGGGGCGGACACTGAAGCTTTCTTT. Translating gives CASKRGVGLGQGADTEAFF.

The rearrangement uses TRBV28 and TRBJ2-3; possible D gene TRBD2, 5 bases. In germline, CDR1 is MDHEN, CDR2 SYDVKM. Trimming pared 6 bases from V and 2 bases from J, leaving 15 bases between. The CDR3 contains 15 residues. The CDR3 coding sequence is TGTGCCAGCAGCACGGCCCGGGATTACACAGATACGCAGTATTTT. It codes for CASSTARDYTDTQYF. The full variable domain, rest sourced from reference TRBV28 and TRBJ2-3, is DVKVTQSSRYLVKRTGEKVFLECVQDMDHENMFWYRQDPGLGLRLIYFSYDVKMKEKGDIPEGYSVSREKKERFSLILESASTNQTSMYLCASSTARDYTDTQYFGPGTRLTVL.

The V call is TRBV5-1, the J call TRBJ2-2; D is unclear. The CDR3 runs to 16 residues. Germline loops: CDR1 SGHRS, CDR2 YFSETQ. V was cut by 4 bases and J by 1 base, with 14 bases left in between. This chain's CDR3 is CASSRNGQVNTGELFF. The CDR3 nucleotides read TGCGCCAGCAGCCGTAATGGGCAAGTGAACACCGGGGAGCTGTTTTTT.

J is TRBJ2-1 and V is TRBV5-4; a possible D gene is TRBD1 (6 bases). V dropped 5 bases and J dropped 3 bases, with 12 bases sitting between them. The germline V gene has CDR1 SGHNT and CDR2 YYREEE (reference sequence). The CDR3 contains 14 residues. CDR3 nucleotide sequence: TGTGCCAGCAGTTGGGAAGGGGGCTACAATGAGCAGTTCTTC. Protein sequence: CASSWEGGYNEQFF.

The sample holds a few counts of this clone. The CDR3 here is CASSEDGLGAQYF. The CDR3 bases are TGTGCCAGCAGTGAAGACGGACTGGGGGCGCAGTATTTT. The gene calls are TRBV2 and TRBJ2-3; the D call may be TRBD1 or TRBD2 (5 bases each). Germline CDR1 and CDR2: SNHLY and FYNNEI. V lost 1 base to trimming and J lost 10 bases, with 12 bases between them. The CDR3 is 13 residues long.

The chain joins TRBV25-1 to TRBJ2-5; D gene uncertain. The J call may be incorrect, as the DNA end agrees better with TRBJ2-7. CDR1 is MGHDK and CDR2 is SYGVNS in the germline V gene. The CDR3 consists of 14 residues. The DNA for the CDR3 is TGTGCCAGCAGTAAAGGACCGAATGGCGGCGAGCAGTACTTC. It translates to CASSKGPNGGEQYF.

This clone was seen only a few times. The chain employs TRBV4-1 and TRBJ1-1; D uncertain. This CDR3 spans 16 amino acids. Trimming shortened V by 0 bases and J by 2 bases, and 13 bases separated the two germline ends. CDR1 is MGHRA, CDR2 YSYEKL, per germline. The CDR3 coding sequence is TGCGCCAGCAGCCAAGATTCCCCCCGAACCAACACTGAAGCTTTCTTT. It specifies CASSQDSPRTNTEAFF.

This clone was observed a few times. Other DNA sequences in the same sample also yield this CDR3. V gene TRBV5-1 combines with J gene TRBJ2-1, with a weak D call TRBD2 (5 bases). This CDR3 is 15 amino acids long. With 0 bases removed from V and 1 base from J, the gap between germline ends came to 8 bases. CDR1 and CDR2 (germline): SGHRS, YFSETQ. The CDR3 is CASSLASGSYNEQFF. The CDR3 DNA is TGCGCCAGCAGCTTGGCCAGCGGTTCCTACAATGAGCAGTTCTTC.

This clone was seen a few times. The CDR3 region is CASSLDSLAKNIQYF. CDR3 DNA sequence: TGTGCCAGCAGCCTCGACTCCCTAGCCAAAAACATTCAGTACTTC. The chain recombines TRBV11-1 with TRBJ2-4, with D unresolved. The CDR3 covers 15 residues. Trimming took 5 bases from V and 0 from J, leaving 11 bases between them. Per the germline V gene, CDR1 is SGHAT and CDR2 is FQDESV (reference sequence). Complete variable domain (other parts from reference TRBV11-1 and TRBJ2-4): EAEVAQSPRYKITEKSQAVAFWCDPISGHATLYWYRQILGQGPELLVQFQDESVVDDSQLPKDRFSAERLKGVDSTLKIQPAELGDSAMYLCASSLDSLAKNIQYFGAGTRLSVL.

The chain joins TRBV6-5 to TRBJ2-3; no definite D call. CDR3 length: 14 residues. The germline V gene has CDR1 MNHEY and CDR2 SVGAGI. Trimming removed 5 bases from V and 6 bases from J, with 15 bases in between. CDR3 region: CASSRNTRRDTQYF. In DNA, the CDR3 is TGTGCCAGCAGTCGAAACACCCGGCGGGATACGCAGTATTTT.

There are many counts of this clone. The V gene is TRBV19, the J gene TRBJ1-5; 12 nucleotides match TRBD1. The V and J ends lost 5 bases and 6 bases, in that order; junction bases with no gene match: 5. This CDR3 has 15 residues. From germline, CDR1 is LNHDA and CDR2 SQIVND (reference sequence). CDR3 region: CASSPGTGGGQPQHF. CDR3 nucleotide sequence: TGTGCCAGTAGTCCCGGGACAGGGGGCGGTCAGCCCCAGCATTTT.

This clone was observed many times. In the same sample, other DNA sequences code for this CDR3. The chain couples TRBV18 to TRBJ1-2, with TRBD1 matching over 12 bases. From germline, CDR1 is KGHSH and CDR2 LQKENI. The V segment lost 3 bases and the J segment 4 bases; nucleotides outside the gene matches: 0. The CDR3 contains 14 residues. The CDR3 nucleotides are TGTGCCAGCTCACCGGGACAGGGGGCCTATGGCTACACCTTC. The encoded protein is CASSPGQGAYGYTF.

J is TRBJ2-3 and V is TRBV5-8; TRBD2 agrees at 9 bases. Germline lookup yields CDR1 SGHTS and CDR2 YDEGEE. This CDR3 comprises 17 residues. V lost 0 bases and J lost 6; bases outside the gene matches: 11. The CDR3 region is CASSLALIAGVKDTQYF. DNA of the CDR3: TGTGCCAGCAGCTTGGCTCTCATAGCGGGAGTGAAGGATACGCAGTATTTT.

V usage is TRBV11-2 and J usage is TRBJ2-7; TRBD2 matches at 8 bases. With 3 bases clipped from V and 5 bases from J, the junction kept 6 bases outside the gene matches. CDR1 is SGHAT and CDR2 is FQNNGV in the germline V gene. This CDR3 has 14 amino acids. CDR3 coding DNA: TGTGCCAGCAGCTTGAGCGGGAGTGGACACGAGCAGTACTTC. It translates to CASSLSGSGHEQYF.